Below, 29 T cell receptor beta chains from the same sample are listed, as sequenced in a study of neurological immune-mediated disorders. TCRdb independently ran MiXCR on the 5' RACE reads; one entry per CDR3 protein. The data contain 50,000 or so distinct CDR3 sequences, 25% of them singletons. Material for sequencing was PBMCs. The receptors stem from a woman in her seventies in good health.

This clonotype was seen a single time. The chain joins TRBV5-1 to TRBJ2-1, with D tentatively TRBD2 (6 bases). The V end lost 0 bases, the J end lost 7 bases, and 8 bases lay between the germline ends. This CDR3 is 13 amino acids long. Germline CDR1 reads SGHRS; CDR2 reads YFSETQ. CDR3 residues: CASSLGLENEQFF. The CDR3, as DNA: TGCGCCAGCAGCTTGGGACTAGAAAATGAGCAGTTCTTC. Using reference TRBV5-1 and TRBJ2-1 for the parts outside the CDR3, the full variable domain is KAGVTQTPRYLIKTRGQQVTLSCSPISGHRSVSWYQQTPGQGLQFLFEYFSETQRNKGNFPGRFSGRQFSNSRSEMNVSTLELGDSALYLCASSLGLENEQFFGPGTRLTVL.

A few counts support this clonotype. This rearrangement joins TRBV9 to TRBJ2-3, with D perhaps TRBD2 (6 bases). V was trimmed by 4 bases and J by 4 bases, leaving 13 bases between them. Per the germline V gene, CDR1 is SGDLS and CDR2 is YYNGEE. The CDR3 totals 14 residues. CDR3 sequence reads: CASSPTGGSDTQYF. The CDR3 nucleotides read TGTGCCAGCAGCCCAACCGGGGGATCAGATACGCAGTATTTT.

The sample holds many counts of this clonotype. The rearrangement joins TRBV3-1 to TRBJ2-5; D ambiguous. The CDR3 consists of 16 residues. Trimming took 1 base from V and 5 from J, leaving 17 bases between them. The V gene's germline CDR1 is LGHDT and CDR2 YNNKEL (reference sequence). The CDR3 spells CASSQGHSSVQETQYF. CDR3 nucleotide sequence: TGTGCCAGCAGCCAAGGTCACTCCAGCGTTCAGGAGACCCAGTACTTC.

This clonotype came up many times. The chain is built from TRBV7-9 and TRBJ1-1, with D possibly TRBD1 on 6 matching bases. Germline V gene lookup returns CDR1 SEHNR and CDR2 FQNEAQ (reference sequence). V shed 5 bases and J shed 10 bases, with 17 bases lying between them. CDR3 length: 13 amino acids. CDR3 DNA sequence: TGTGCCAGCAGCGACAACGCCAGGGGAGGAGCTTTCTTT. As protein: CASSDNARGGAFF.

This clonotype has only a few counts. This chain links TRBV6-6 with TRBJ1-2; a possible D gene is TRBD1 (5 bases). Germline V gene data show CDR1 as MNHNY and CDR2 as SVGAGI (reference sequence). There are 14 residues in the CDR3. V was cut by 5 bases and J by 2 bases, with 12 bases left in between. This CDR3 reads CASSQNGANYGYTF. In nucleotides, the CDR3 is TGTGCCAGCAGTCAGAATGGGGCGAACTATGGCTACACCTTC.

Many counts were recorded for this clonotype. This CDR3 is CASSPQGVRFGGELFF. The CDR3 region has the DNA TGTGCCAGCAGCCCCCAGGGTGTCCGATTCGGCGGGGAGCTGTTTTTT. The chain joins TRBV7-6 to TRBJ2-2; D may be TRBD1 (5 bases). Germline values: CDR1 SGHVS, CDR2 FNYEAQ. V gave up 5 bases and J gave up 7 bases, with 20 bases separating them. The CDR3 length is 16 residues.

V usage is TRBV7-2 and J usage is TRBJ2-5; D perhaps matches TRBD2 (6 bases). Between the trimmed V and J ends, which lost 3 bases and 5 bases, there was a span of 13 bases. The length of the CDR3 is 14 residues. Germline CDR1 and CDR2: SGHTA and FQGNSA. The CDR3 DNA is TGTGCCAGCAGCTTCCAGGGCGGGGCCGAGACCCAGTACTTC. It translates to CASSFQGGAETQYF. Based on the CDR3 plus reference TRBV7-2 and TRBJ2-5, the full variable domain is GAGVSQSPSNKVTEKGKDVELRCDPISGHTALYWYRQSLGQGLEFLIYFQGNSAPDKSGLPSDRFSAERTGGSVSTLTIQRTQQEDSAVYLCASSFQGGAETQYFGPGTRLLVL.

This clonotype has more than one count but fewer than ten. The chain uses TRBV18 and TRBJ2-1; D is unclear. The V end was cut by 8 bases, the J end by 4 bases, with 9 bases between. Germline CDR1 reads KGHSH; CDR2 reads LQKENI. The CDR3 has 12 amino acids. The CDR3 spells CASRVPYNEQFF. DNA of the CDR3: TGTGCCAGCCGAGTACCTTACAATGAGCAGTTCTTC.

There are many counts of this clonotype. V gene TRBV7-2 combines with J gene TRBJ2-1; 8 bases are shared with TRBD2. The CDR3 totals 13 residues. The trim removed 4 bases at V and 6 bases at J, leaving 2 bases unmatched. The germline V gene encodes CDR1 SGHTA and CDR2 FQGNSA. The CDR3 DNA sequence: TGTGCCAGCAGCTCCACTAGCGGCAATGAGCAGTTCTTC. Translating gives CASSSTSGNEQFF.

This clonotype was found many times. The chain joins TRBV25-1 to TRBJ2-2, with D possibly TRBD2 on 6 matching bases. The CDR3 has 15 residues. V dropped 8 bases and J dropped 5 bases, with 18 bases sitting between them. Germline lookup yields CDR1 MGHDK and CDR2 SYGVNS. CDR3 coding DNA: TGTGCCAGCCCGCCGGGACTCAAAGGGACCGGGGAGCTGTTTTTT. It yields the protein CASPPGLKGTGELFF.

This clonotype was seen ten or more times. The chain has TRBV5-5 and TRBJ2-1; TRBD2 is a possible D gene (6 bases). The V gene's germline CDR1 is SGHKS and CDR2 YYEKEE (reference sequence). This CDR3 is 15 amino acids long. The ends were cut back, 4 bases at V and 3 bases at J, with 14 bases in the middle. In DNA, the CDR3 is TGTGCCAGCAGCACCTCGGGGGTTATCTACAATGAGCAGTTCTTC. It is translated as CASSTSGVIYNEQFF.

This clonotype has ten or more counts. The V gene is TRBV12-3 or TRBV12-4, the J gene TRBJ2-2, with 10 bases identical to TRBD2. The length of the CDR3 is 14 residues. V dropped 8 bases and J dropped 5; count of bases not matched to a gene: 5. The DNA of the CDR3 is TGTGCCAGCCGGGGACTAGCGATTACCGGGGAGCTGTTTTTT. Translating gives CASRGLAITGELFF.

This clonotype has ten or more counts. The chain recombines TRBV7-9 with TRBJ2-5; 9 bases agree with TRBD2. This CDR3 comprises 13 residues. Germline V gives CDR1 SEHNR, CDR2 FQNEAQ (reference sequence). With V trimmed by 5 bases and J by 5 bases, 3 bases remained unmatched. Here the CDR3 reads CASSRAGGETQYF. The DNA for the CDR3 is TGTGCCAGCAGCCGCGCGGGAGGGGAGACCCAGTACTTC.

This clonotype showed up many times. The gene calls are TRBV20-1 and TRBJ2-3; 7 nucleotides line up with TRBD2. Germline V gene lookup returns CDR1 DFQATT and CDR2 SNEGSKA (reference sequence). The CDR3 runs 15 residues. V was pared by 3 bases and J by 0 bases, with 6 bases of the junction left unmatched. This CDR3 is CSASGRGTSTDTQYF. The CDR3 nucleotides are TGCAGTGCTAGTGGGCGGGGGACGAGCACAGATACGCAGTATTTT.

This chain connects TRBV28 to TRBJ2-7; D perhaps matches TRBD1 (6 bases). Germline loops: CDR1 MDHEN, CDR2 SYDVKM. This CDR3 contains 13 residues. Trimming left V 0 bases short and J 5 bases short, with 8 bases between. The CDR3 region is CASSLWQGNEQYF. CDR3 bases: TGTGCCAGCAGTTTATGGCAGGGGAACGAGCAGTACTTC.

Many counts were recorded for this clonotype. The chain recombines TRBV5-1 with TRBJ2-1, with 13 bases fitting TRBD2. From germline, CDR1 is SGHRS and CDR2 YFSETQ. The V and J ends lost 4 bases and 7 bases, in that order; junction bases with no gene match: 2. The CDR3 spans 14 residues. The chain's CDR3 is CASSPTSGGNEQFF. The CDR3 bases are TGCGCCAGCAGCCCGACTAGCGGGGGGAATGAGCAGTTCTTC.

This clonotype has a count of ten or more. The genes are TRBV7-2 and TRBJ2-3; D is ambiguous. This CDR3 is built from 16 residues. The V end was cut by 3 bases, the J end by 1 base, with 14 bases between. Germline V gene sequence: CDR1 SGHTA, CDR2 FQGNSA. The CDR3 region is CASSFSPSQGTDTQYF. CDR3 coding DNA: TGTGCCAGCAGCTTCTCGCCCTCCCAAGGCACAGATACGCAGTATTTT.

This clonotype was seen ten or more times. The chain is built from TRBV7-2 and TRBJ2-7, with 10 positions matching TRBD2. From germline, CDR1 is SGHTA and CDR2 FQGNSA. CDR3 length: 14 amino acids. Trimming removed 5 bases from V and 3 bases from J; junction bases left unmatched: 4. CDR3 sequence reads: CASSPSGSRYEQYF. CDR3 nucleotide sequence: TGTGCCAGCAGCCCTAGCGGGAGCCGCTACGAGCAGTACTTC.

This clonotype showed up just a few times. Here the CDR3 reads CAWGIRSTSGKQFF. CDR3 in DNA: TGTGCCTGGGGCATTAGGTCGACTAGCGGGAAGCAGTTCTTC. The chain couples TRBV30 to TRBJ2-1; 11 bases fit TRBD2. There are 14 residues in the CDR3. Germline CDR1 is GTSNPN and CDR2 is SVGIG (reference sequence). The V segment lost 5 bases and the J segment 11 bases; nucleotides outside the gene matches: 11.

In its sample, this clonotype was seen many times. The gene calls are TRBV6-2 or TRBV6-3 and TRBJ2-7; D might be TRBD1 or TRBD2, each matching 5 bases. V was pared by 4 bases and J by 2 bases, with 9 bases between. The CDR3 loop spans 13 amino acids. Germline CDR1 MNHEY, CDR2 SVGEGT. The CDR3 protein is CASSSQGPYEQYF. CDR3 in DNA: TGTGCCAGCAGTTCCCAGGGACCCTACGAGCAGTACTTC.

This chain joins TRBV7-2 and TRBJ2-1; no clear D gene. Germline CDR1 SGHTA, CDR2 FQGNSA. V shed 7 bases and J shed 3 bases, with 13 bases lying between them. The CDR3 contains 14 residues. The CDR3 is CASTKEQIYNEQFF. DNA for the CDR3: TGTGCCAGCACCAAGGAGCAGATCTACAATGAGCAGTTCTTC.

This clonotype was detected ten times or more. The chain links TRBV20-1 to TRBJ2-1, with 7 bases fitting TRBD2. The V segment lost 0 bases and the J segment 5 bases; nucleotides outside the gene matches: 7. Germline V CDR1 and CDR2: DFQATT, SNEGSKA (reference sequence). This CDR3 is built from 15 residues. The CDR3 bases are TGCAGTGCTAGAGATCAAGGGACTACCAACAATGAGCAGTTCTTC. Protein sequence: CSARDQGTTNNEQFF.

This clonotype was detected many times. The DNA of the CDR3 is TGCGCCAGCAGCTTGGGACCCCTCTATGGCTACACCTTC. It codes for CASSLGPLYGYTF. This sequence joins TRBV5-1 and TRBJ1-2; D is undetermined. V lost 0 bases to trimming and J lost 4 bases, with 7 bases between them. CDR3 length: 13 residues. The germline CDR1 and CDR2 sequences are SGHRS and YFSETQ.

This clonotype has only a few counts. V and J are TRBV11-2 and TRBJ1-3, with no clear D. V was trimmed by 2 bases and J by 4 bases, leaving 12 bases between them. This CDR3 region has 15 residues. The germline V gene encodes CDR1 SGHAT and CDR2 FQNNGV. In DNA, the CDR3 is TGTGCCAGCAGCTTACTGAGGAATAGCGGAAACACCATATATTTT. It codes for CASSLLRNSGNTIYF.

This clonotype was picked up many times. The J gene is TRBJ2-2, the V gene TRBV5-1, with TRBD2 matching 13 bases. CDR1 and CDR2 (germline): SGHRS, YFSETQ. J was trimmed by 0 bases and V by 2 bases; bases with no gene match: 4. This CDR3 spans 18 amino acids. The CDR3 here is CASSFQGLAGANTGELFF. CDR3 coding DNA: TGCGCCAGCAGCTTCCAAGGACTAGCGGGAGCGAACACCGGGGAGCTGTTTTTT.

This chain joins TRBV24-1 and TRBJ2-1, with D perhaps assigned TRBD1 or TRBD2 (5 bases each). This CDR3 region has 16 residues. V was clipped by 0 bases and J by 6 bases, with 14 bases between them. Germline assignment: CDR1 KGHDR and CDR2 SFDVKD. The CDR3 DNA reads TGTGCCACCAGTGATTTGAGGGACCAGTACTCCAATGAGCAGTTCTTC. Amino acids: CATSDLRDQYSNEQFF.

The chain uses TRBV2 and TRBJ2-5; TRBD2 is a possible D gene (7 bases). Germline CDR1 is SNHLY and CDR2 is FYNNEI. V lost 5 bases, J lost 5 bases, and 18 bases lay in between. CDR3 length equals 15 residues. CDR3 in amino acids: CASSSSAGAWETQYF. The CDR3 nucleotides read TGTGCCAGCAGTTCCTCGGCGGGGGCTTGGGAGACCCAGTACTTC. The entire variable domain, with the rest obtained from reference TRBV2 and TRBJ2-5, is as follows: EPEVTQTPSHQVTQMGQEVILRCVPISNHLYFYWYRQILGQKVEFLVSFYNNEISEKSEIFDDQFSVERPDGSNFTLKIRSTKLEDSAMYFCASSSSAGAWETQYFGPGTRLLVL.

The sample holds many counts of this clonotype. The CDR3 reads CASSPEGSYEQYF. CDR3 DNA sequence: TGCGCCAGCAGCCCGGAGGGCTCCTACGAGCAGTACTTC. V gene TRBV5-1 combines with J gene TRBJ2-7; D might be TRBD2 (6 bases). The CDR3 extends over 13 amino acids. CDR1 is SGHRS and CDR2 is YFSETQ in the germline V gene. Trimming took off 4 bases at V and 0 bases at J, with 8 bases between the two ends.

The rearrangement links TRBV20-1 to TRBJ1-1; 8 bases fit TRBD1. Germline V CDR1 and CDR2: DFQATT, SNEGSKA (reference sequence). This CDR3 is built from 14 residues. Trimming at V came to 6 bases and at J to 1 base, leaving 7 bases not matched to a gene. The CDR3 reads CSAIRTGSNTEAFF. The CDR3 DNA sequence: TGCAGTGCGATAAGGACAGGGTCGAACACTGAAGCTTTCTTT.